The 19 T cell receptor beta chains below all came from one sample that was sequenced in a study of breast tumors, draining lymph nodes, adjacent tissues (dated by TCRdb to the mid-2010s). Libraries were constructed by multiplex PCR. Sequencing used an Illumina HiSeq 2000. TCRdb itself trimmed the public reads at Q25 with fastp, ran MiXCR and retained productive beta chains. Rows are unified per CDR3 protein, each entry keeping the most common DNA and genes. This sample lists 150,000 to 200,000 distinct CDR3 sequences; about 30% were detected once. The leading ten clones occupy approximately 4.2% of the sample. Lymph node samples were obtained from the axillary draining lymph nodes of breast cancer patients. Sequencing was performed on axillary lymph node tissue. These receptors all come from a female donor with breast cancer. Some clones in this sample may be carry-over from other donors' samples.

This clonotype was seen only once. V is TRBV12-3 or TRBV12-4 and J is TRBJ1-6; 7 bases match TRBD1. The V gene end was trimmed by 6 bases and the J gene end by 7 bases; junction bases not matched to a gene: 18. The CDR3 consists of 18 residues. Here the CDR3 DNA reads TGTGCCAGCAGGGGAAGAAAAAGGGGACAGAAGACCAATTCACCCCTCCACTTT. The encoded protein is CASRGRKRGQKTNSPLHF.

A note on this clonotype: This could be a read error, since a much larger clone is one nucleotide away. Written as DNA, the CDR3 is TGTGCCAGCGGCCCCGCACAGGGAGGGTACTACGAGCAGTACTTC. It yields the protein CASGPAQGGYYEQYF. The chain uses TRBV12-3 or TRBV12-4 and TRBJ2-7; D might be TRBD2 (7 bases). Trimming took off 8 bases at V and 3 bases at J, with 20 bases between the two ends. The CDR3 has 15 residues.

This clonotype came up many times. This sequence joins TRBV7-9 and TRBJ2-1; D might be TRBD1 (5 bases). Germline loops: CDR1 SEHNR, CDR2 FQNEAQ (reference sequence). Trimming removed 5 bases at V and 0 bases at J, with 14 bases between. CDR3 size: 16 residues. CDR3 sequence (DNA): TGTGCCAGCAGCGAAGGACAATTCCTCTCCTACAATGAGCAGTTCTTC. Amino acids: CASSEGQFLSYNEQFF. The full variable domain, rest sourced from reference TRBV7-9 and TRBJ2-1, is DTGVSQNPRHKITKRGQNVTFRCDPISEHNRLYWYRQTLGQGPEFLTYFQNEAQLEKSRLLSDRFSAERPKGSFSTLEIQRTEQGDSAMYLCASSEGQFLSYNEQFFGPGTRLTVL.

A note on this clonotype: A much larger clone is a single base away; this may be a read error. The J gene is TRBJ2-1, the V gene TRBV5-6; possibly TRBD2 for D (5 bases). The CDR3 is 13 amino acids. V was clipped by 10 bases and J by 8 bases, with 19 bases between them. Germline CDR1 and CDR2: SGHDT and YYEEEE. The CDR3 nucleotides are TGTGCCGGCCAAGAGCGGTTATTAGATGAGCAGTTCTTC. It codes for CAGQERLLDEQFF.

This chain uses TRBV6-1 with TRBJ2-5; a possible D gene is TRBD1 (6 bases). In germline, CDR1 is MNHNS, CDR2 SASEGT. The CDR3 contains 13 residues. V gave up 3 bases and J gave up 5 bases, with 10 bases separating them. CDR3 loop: CASSDRGGETQYF. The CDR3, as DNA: TGTGCCAGCAGTGACAGGGGTGGTGAGACCCAGTACTTC.

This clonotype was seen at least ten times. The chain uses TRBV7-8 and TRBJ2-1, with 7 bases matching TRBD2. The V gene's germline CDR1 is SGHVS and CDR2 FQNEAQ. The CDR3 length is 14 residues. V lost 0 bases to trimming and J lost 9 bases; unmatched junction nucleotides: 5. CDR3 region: CASSLAIWEGEQFF. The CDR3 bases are TGTGCCAGCAGCTTAGCTATTTGGGAGGGTGAGCAGTTCTTC.

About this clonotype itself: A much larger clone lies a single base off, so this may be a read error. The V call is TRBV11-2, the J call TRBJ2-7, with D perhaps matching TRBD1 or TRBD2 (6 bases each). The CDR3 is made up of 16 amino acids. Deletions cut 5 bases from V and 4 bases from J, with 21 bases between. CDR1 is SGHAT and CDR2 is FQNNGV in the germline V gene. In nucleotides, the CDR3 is TGTGCCAGCAGCACCGAGCCTGGACCGGGGGCTTACGAGCAGTACTTC. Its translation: CASSTEPGPGAYEQYF.

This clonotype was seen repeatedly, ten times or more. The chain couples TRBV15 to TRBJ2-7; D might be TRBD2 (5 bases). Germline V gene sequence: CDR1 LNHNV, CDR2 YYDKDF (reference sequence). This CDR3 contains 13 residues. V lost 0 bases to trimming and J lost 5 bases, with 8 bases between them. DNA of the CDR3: TGTGCCACCAGCAGAGACCGGGGAAACGAGCAGTACTTC. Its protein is CATSRDRGNEQYF.

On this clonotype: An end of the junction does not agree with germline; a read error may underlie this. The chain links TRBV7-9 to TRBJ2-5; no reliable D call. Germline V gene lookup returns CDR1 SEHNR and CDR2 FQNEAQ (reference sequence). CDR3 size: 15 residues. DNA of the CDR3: TGTGCCAGCAGCTTCGCGACACTGAGCACAGATACGCAGCACTTC. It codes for CASSFATLSTDTQHF.

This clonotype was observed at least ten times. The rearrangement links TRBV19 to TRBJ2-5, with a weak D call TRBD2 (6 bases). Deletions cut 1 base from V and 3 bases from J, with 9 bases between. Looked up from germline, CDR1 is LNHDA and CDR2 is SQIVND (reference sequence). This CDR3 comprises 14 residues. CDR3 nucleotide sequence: TGTGCCAGTAGTATAGTGGGCGGGAAAGAGACCCAGTACTTC. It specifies CASSIVGGKETQYF. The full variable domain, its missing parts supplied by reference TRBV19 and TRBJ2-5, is DGGITQSPKYLFRKEGQNVTLSCEQNLNHDAMYWYRQDPGQGLRLIYYSQIVNDFQKGDIAEGYSVSREKKESFPLTVTSAQKNPTAFYLCASSIVGGKETQYFGPGTRLLVL.

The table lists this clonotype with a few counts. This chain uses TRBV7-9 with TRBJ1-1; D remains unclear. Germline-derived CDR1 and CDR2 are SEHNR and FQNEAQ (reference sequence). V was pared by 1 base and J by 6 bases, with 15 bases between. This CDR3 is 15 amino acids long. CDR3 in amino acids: CASSLGTISDSEAFF. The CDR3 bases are TGTGCCAGCAGCTTAGGGACTATTTCCGATTCTGAAGCTTTCTTT.

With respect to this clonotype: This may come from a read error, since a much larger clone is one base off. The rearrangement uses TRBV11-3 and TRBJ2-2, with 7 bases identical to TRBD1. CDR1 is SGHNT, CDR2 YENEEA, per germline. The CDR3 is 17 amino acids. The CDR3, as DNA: TGTGCCGGCAGCTCACCTCGGGACAGACAAAACACCGGGGAGCTGTTTTTT. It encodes CAGSSPRDRQNTGELFF.

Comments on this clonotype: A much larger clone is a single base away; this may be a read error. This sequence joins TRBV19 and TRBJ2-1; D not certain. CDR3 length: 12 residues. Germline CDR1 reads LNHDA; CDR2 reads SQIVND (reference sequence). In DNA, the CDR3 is TGTGCCAGTAGTATCCTGAATAATGAGCAGCTCTTC. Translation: CASSILNNEQLF.

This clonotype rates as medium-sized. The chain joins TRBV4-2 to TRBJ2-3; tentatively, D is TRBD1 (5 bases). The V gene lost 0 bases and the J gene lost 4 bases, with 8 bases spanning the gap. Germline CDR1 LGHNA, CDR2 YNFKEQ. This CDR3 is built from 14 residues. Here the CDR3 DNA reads TGTGCCAGCAGCCAAGATCAGGGTCCAGATACGCAGTATTTT. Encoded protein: CASSQDQGPDTQYF.

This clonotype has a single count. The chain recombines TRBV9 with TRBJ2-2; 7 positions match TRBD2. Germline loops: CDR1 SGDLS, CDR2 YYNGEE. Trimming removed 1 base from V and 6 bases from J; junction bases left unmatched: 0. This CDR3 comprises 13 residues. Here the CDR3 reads CASSVTSAGELFF. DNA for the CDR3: TGTGCCAGCAGCGTAACTAGCGCCGGGGAGCTGTTTTTT.

The CDR3 DNA sequence: TGCGCCAGCAGCTTGGGGGCCCAACAGGGGCAGAGGGCTCCGAATGAAAAACTGTTTTTT. It encodes CASSLGAQQGQRAPNEKLFF. The chain employs TRBV4-1 and TRBJ1-4, with 7 bases aligning to TRBD1. Germline V gene data show CDR1 as MGHRA and CDR2 as YSYEKL. V was clipped by 5 bases and J by 5 bases; unmatched bases: 23. The CDR3 loop spans 20 amino acids.

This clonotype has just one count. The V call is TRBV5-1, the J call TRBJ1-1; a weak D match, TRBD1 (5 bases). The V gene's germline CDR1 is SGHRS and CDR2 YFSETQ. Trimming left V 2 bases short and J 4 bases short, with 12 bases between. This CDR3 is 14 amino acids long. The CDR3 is CASSFWGYATEAFF. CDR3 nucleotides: TGCGCCAGCAGCTTCTGGGGGTATGCCACTGAAGCTTTCTTT.

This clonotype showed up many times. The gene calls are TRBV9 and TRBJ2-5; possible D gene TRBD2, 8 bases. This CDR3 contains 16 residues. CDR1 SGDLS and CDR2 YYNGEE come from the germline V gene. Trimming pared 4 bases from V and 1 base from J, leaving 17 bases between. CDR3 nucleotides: TGTGCCAGCAGCCTCGGGGGGGGACAGTTCCAAGAGACCCAGTACTTC. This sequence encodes CASSLGGGQFQETQYF.

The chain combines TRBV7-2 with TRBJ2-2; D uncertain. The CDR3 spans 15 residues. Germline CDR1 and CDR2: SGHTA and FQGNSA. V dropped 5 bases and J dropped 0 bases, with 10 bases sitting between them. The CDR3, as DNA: TGTGCCAGCAGCCGAACGCGGTCGAACACCGGGGAGCTGTTTTTT. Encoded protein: CASSRTRSNTGELFF.